This T cell receptor (beta chain) appears in the sequencing data of a study of PD-1 blockade in classical Hodgkin lymphoma. Whole-study findings and limits: Researchers reported that CD4+ TCR diversity, though not CD8+, rose significantly by C4D1.

Time point defined: cycle 4 day 1 (C4D1), after about 6 weeks of nivolumab. In every patient, relapse followed autologous stem cell transplantation, while exposure to brentuximab vedotin differed. On this clone: Its antigen is not known.

Unmatched junction bases numbered 1, after V lost 1 base and J lost 0 bases. The CDR3 extends over 16 amino acids. Germline V CDR1 and CDR2: SGHTA, FQGNSA. Profiled with immunoSEQ multiplex PCR; TCRdb holds only in-frame clones, not every one. The sample carries about 20,000 clones, around 82% recorded once. The sequence was collected from a human donor with classical Hodgkin lymphoma. The sample consisted of peripheral blood mononuclear cells (PBMCs), taken before the fourth cycle of nivolumab. This chain joins TRBV7-2 and TRBJ2-2; 8 bases are shared with TRBD1. This CDR3 is CASSLVTGANTGELFF. CDR3 DNA sequence: TGTGCCAGCAGCTTAGTGACAGGGGCGAACACCGGGGAGCTGTTTTTT.